This T cell receptor (beta chain) was obtained from a study of PD-1 blockade in classical Hodgkin lymphoma. Study results and limitations: Similar baseline diversity was found in complete responders and newly diagnosed patients. Relative to healthy donors, newly diagnosed patients reportedly had lower baseline TCR diversity, which was reported as lower still in relapsed/refractory patients.

Some clones are missing from TCRdb's copy, which holds only in-frame ones; the method was immunoSEQ multiplex PCR. The data contain roughly 25,000 clones, roughly four fifths of them singletons. Each patient's relapse followed autologous stem cell transplantation, and brentuximab vedotin exposure varied. The CDR3 is 14 residues long. For this clone: What it binds is unknown.

This TCR was sampled from a human donor with classical Hodgkin lymphoma. The input for sequencing was peripheral blood mononuclear cells (PBMCs), taken before the second cycle of nivolumab. V gene TRBV21-1 combines with J gene TRBJ2-7; the DNA was not used to check the table's D call, TRBD1. TRBV21-1 is designated a pseudogene. The CDR3, as DNA: TGTGCCAGCAGCTACAGGGTGGCCTCCTACGAGCAGTACTTC. The encoded protein is CASSYRVASYEQYF.